The rows below give T cell receptor beta chains drawn from one sample of a study of blood T cell repertoires in COVID-19. Some clones are missing from TCRdb's copy, which holds only in-frame ones; the method was immunoSEQ multiplex PCR. The table has some 150,000 clones, approximately 86% seen once. Sequenced sample: peripheral blood. The source is a middle-aged woman with active or convalescent COVID-19. The CDR3 runs from the conserved cysteine through the conserved F or W. D genes are given only for firm matches. Rows give clone size only sometimes, using once, few, many, or a class for an expanded clone.

j_call d_call v_call clone_size cdr3_nt cdr3_aa
TRBJ2-1 TRBD1 TRBV10-3 . TGTGCCATAGGGACAGGGGCCTACAATGAGCAGTTCTTC CAIGTGAYNEQFF
TRBJ1-2 . TRBV15 . TGTGCCACCAGCAGAGAACCTTACTCTGGTGAAGGGGGGGAGTACTATGGCTACACCTTC CATSREPYSGEGGEYYGYTF
TRBJ2-7 TRBD2 TRBV20-1 many TGCAGTGCTAGTTTGGCGGGAGGAGGGGTCTACGAGCAGTACTTC CSASLAGGGVYEQYF
TRBJ1-2 . TRBV6-5 . TGTGCCAGCAGCCGCCGGGGGGTAGGTTATGGCTACACCTTC CASSRRGVGYGYTF
TRBJ2-7 . TRBV19 few TGTGCCAGTAGTCCGACAGGCTACGAGCAGTACTTC CASSPTGYEQYF
TRBJ1-6 . TRBV5-1 . TGCGCCAGCAGCTTGGGACCCGGGGGGGGAGATTCACCCCTCCACTTT CASSLGPGGGDSPLHF
TRBJ2-7 TRBD1 TRBV29-1 . TGCAGCGCTGGACAGGTCCACGAGCAGTACTTC CSAGQVHEQYF
TRBJ1-5 TRBD1 TRBV7-2 . TGTGCCAGCAGCTTGGGGGACAGGGGGGGCAATCAGCCCCAGCATTTT CASSLGDRGGNQPQHF
TRBJ2-5 . TRBV27 . TGTGCCAGCAGTTTAGGGGCGGGGATACAAGAGACCCAGTACTTC CASSLGAGIQETQYF
TRBJ1-6 . TRBV30 . TGTGCTTGGAGGACCCAGGTATATTCACCCCTCCACTTT CAWRTQVYSPLHF
TRBJ2-4 TRBD1 TRBV18 . TGTGCCAGCTCACGGGACAGGGCCCCGGACATTCAGTACTTC CASSRDRAPDIQYF
TRBJ2-5 TRBD2 TRBV27 . TGTGCCAGCAGGGCTAGCGGGAGAGGGCCCCGGGAGACCCAGTACTTC CASRASGRGPRETQYF
TRBJ1-3 . TRBV19 . TGTGCCAGTAGTAGCGAGAGCTTCTCTGGAAACACCATATATTTT CASSSESFSGNTIYF
TRBJ1-6 . TRBV6-5 . TGTGCCAGCAGTTACTATTGGGCAGGGACAAATTCACCCCTCCACTTT CASSYYWAGTNSPLHF
TRBJ2-3 TRBD2 TRBV5-4 . TGTGCCAGCAGCTCCGGGGGGTCCCTGGATACGCAGTATTTT CASSSGGSLDTQYF
TRBJ2-2 . TRBV3-1/TRBV3-2 . TGTGCCAGCAGTCCGCTCCATGGGGGGTACACCGGGGAGCTGTTTTTT CASSPLHGGYTGELFF
TRBJ1-5 TRBD1 TRBV18 . TGTGCCAGCTCACCACAGGTACAGGGGGATCAGCCCCAGCATTTT CASSPQVQGDQPQHF
TRBJ2-1 TRBD1 TRBV11-3 . TGTGCCAGCAGCTTAGAAACCGGGACAGGTTTAAGCAATGAGCAGTTCTTC CASSLETGTGLSNEQFF
TRBJ1-2 TRBD1 TRBV5-4 . TGTGCCAGCAGCTTGGATGGACAGGGGTATGGCTACACCTTC CASSLDGQGYGYTF
TRBJ1-5 . TRBV4-1 . TGCGCCAGCAGCCAAGATTCCCCCGGGGATCAGCCCCAGCATTTT CASSQDSPGDQPQHF
TRBJ2-7 TRBD1 TRBV24-1 few TGTGCCACCAGTGAAGGGGGCAGGTACGAGCAGTACTTC CATSEGGRYEQYF
TRBJ1-2 . TRBV5-1 . TGCGCCAGCAGCGGAACAGGGATCTATGGCTACACCTTC CASSGTGIYGYTF
TRBJ1-1 . TRBV15 . TGTGCCACCAGCGGACGAGTGAGCGGGGTGGGGACTGAAGCTTTCTTT CATSGRVSGVGTEAFF
TRBJ2-7 TRBD1 TRBV19 . TGTGCCAGTAGTTCCCCAGGGACAGCGAGGAGCTACGAGCAGTACTTC CASSSPGTARSYEQYF
TRBJ2-1 TRBD1 TRBV30 . TGTGCCTGGAGTGTACGGGACAGGGGGCAAAATGAGCAGTTCTTC CAWSVRDRGQNEQFF
TRBJ1-3 TRBD1 TRBV28 . TGTGCCAGCAGTTTGGGGCAGGGGGTATCAGGAAACACCATATATTTT CASSLGQGVSGNTIYF
TRBJ2-3 TRBD2 TRBV7-9 . TGTGCCAGCAGCTTAGGACTAGCGGGAGGGAGGACAGATACGCAGTATTTT CASSLGLAGGRTDTQYF
TRBJ1-2 TRBD1 TRBV6-6 . TGTGCCAGCAGCGACCCCGGGACAGCTAACTATGGCTACACCTTC CASSDPGTANYGYTF
TRBJ2-7 . TRBV10-1 . TGCGCCAGCAGCGAGGGGGGGACCGTATCCTACGAGCAGTACTTC CASSEGGTVSYEQYF
TRBJ2-3 . TRBV11-2 . TGTGCCAGCAGCTCCCGGGCGGGGATCACAGATACGCAGTATTTT CASSSRAGITDTQYF
TRBJ2-7 . TRBV6-5 . TGTGCCAGCGGGGAGAGGACAGTGTACGAGCAGTACTTC CASGERTVYEQYF
TRBJ2-7 . TRBV7-2 . TGTGCCAGCAGCCGGGACTCCTCCCGGGACGAGCAGTACTTC CASSRDSSRDEQYF
TRBJ1-6 . TRBV19 . TGTGCCAGTAATACCAGGGGTAATTCACCCCTCCACTTT CASNTRGNSPLHF
TRBJ2-4 . TRBV2 . TGTGCCAACTCTAAAGAGGCCAAAAACATTCAGTACTTC CANSKEAKNIQYF
TRBJ1-1 . TRBV6-5 . TGTGCCAGCATCGAAGATCGGGGATGGACTGAAGCTTTCTTT CASIEDRGWTEAFF
TRBJ1-2 . TRBV28 . TGTGCCAGCATTCCTGACATTCGTAACTATGGCTACACCTTC CASIPDIRNYGYTF
TRBJ2-2 TRBD1 TRBV28 . TGTGCCAGCAGTTTGTTCCGGACAGGGGGCACCGGGGAGCTGTTTTTT CASSLFRTGGTGELFF
TRBJ2-3 TRBD2 TRBV2 . TGTGCCAGCAACCTAGCGGGGGTATGGGTCGGCACAGATACGCAGTATTTT CASNLAGVWVGTDTQYF
TRBJ2-2 TRBD2 TRBV28 . TGTGCCAGCAGTTCGTTTCGAAGCGGGGGGAACACCGGGGAGCTGTTTTTT CASSSFRSGGNTGELFF
TRBJ1-2 . TRBV7-9 . TGTGCCAGCAGCATACAGGGAAGGGGATATGGCTACACCTTC CASSIQGRGYGYTF
TRBJ2-3 TRBD2 TRBV9 . TGTGCCAGCAGCGTAGGGGCCCCCCCGGGACTAGCGGGAGGCCCTACCACAGATACGCAGTATTTT CASSVGAPPGLAGGPTTDTQYF
TRBJ1-1 . TRBV30 . TGTGCCTGGAGTGGGGGGCTGGGGAACACTGAAGCTTTCTTT CAWSGGLGNTEAFF
TRBJ1-1 TRBD1 TRBV11-2 . TGTGCCAGCAGCCCGACAGGGTACAGTGAAGCTTTCTTT CASSPTGYSEAFF
TRBJ2-7 TRBD1 TRBV7-2 . TGTGCCAGCAGCTTCGGGACAGGGCCATACGAGCAGTACTTC CASSFGTGPYEQYF
TRBJ1-3 . TRBV15 . TGTGCCACCAGCAGAGATCAGGGAAACACCATATATTTT CATSRDQGNTIYF
TRBJ1-2 . TRBV6-1 once TGTGCCAGCAGTGTCTTTAGCGGGGCCTTCGCCTATGGCTACACCTTC CASSVFSGAFAYGYTF
TRBJ2-6 TRBD1 TRBV18 . TGTGCCAGCTCACCACTAGGACAGGGGGCTTCTGGGGCCAACGTCCTGACTTTC CASSPLGQGASGANVLTF
TRBJ2-7 TRBD2 TRBV7-2 . TGTGCCAGCAGCTTAGTAGGGACTAGCGGGGGAACGTACTACGAGCAGTACTTC CASSLVGTSGGTYYEQYF
TRBJ2-7 . TRBV10-3 . TGTGCCATCGTAGGACTAACGGGCGAGCAGTACTTC CAIVGLTGEQYF
TRBJ1-5 . TRBV27 . TGTGCCAGCAGTTTCGTCGGAGGGGAAAGCAATCAGCCCCAGCATTTT CASSFVGGESNQPQHF
TRBJ2-7 . TRBV27 . TGTGCCAGCAGTTTAGTGGTAGTTGGCGAGCAGTACTTC CASSLVVVGEQYF
TRBJ1-5 . TRBV28 . TGTGCCAGCAGTCGGAGCGGGAGCAATCAGCCCCAGCATTTT CASSRSGSNQPQHF
TRBJ2-3 TRBD1 TRBV29-1 . TGCAGCGTTACCTGGCAGGGGGCTACCCCCACAGATACGCAGTATTTT CSVTWQGATPTDTQYF
TRBJ1-6 . TRBV19 once TGTGCCAGTAGTATTCGGACAGATAATTCACCCCTCCACTTT CASSIRTDNSPLHF
TRBJ1-1 . TRBV11-3 . TGTGCCAGCAGCTTACAGGGTTTCAACACTGAAGCTTTCTTT CASSLQGFNTEAFF
TRBJ1-4 TRBD1 TRBV27 . TGTGCCAGCAGTCTCCCGACAGGGGATAATGAAAAACTGTTTTTT CASSLPTGDNEKLFF